Sequencing of this T cell receptor (beta chain) was carried out in a study of blood T cell repertoires in COVID-19. Study-level information: Sites in the United States, Italy and Spain provided acute and convalescent COVID-19 samples. T cells, B-cell-depleted T cells, or PBMCs provided the cDNA or gDNA that served as material.

Per the authors' pipeline: Scientists estimated how many nucleated cells there were by amplifying reference gene primers. The protocol was immunoSEQ multiplex PCR, while the TCRdb copy is restricted to in-frame clones and leaves out a portion. D and trimming were read from the DNA, whereas the V and J calls and clone size are those reported in that table. Of tens of thousands of clones in the sample, around 80% were seen once. V was pared by 6 bases and J by 0 bases, with 6 bases of the junction left unmatched. CDR3 length: 15 residues. In germline, CDR1 is MNHEY, CDR2 SVGAGI. The receptor was isolated from a man of 80 years or more with active or convalescent COVID-19. The gene calls are TRBV6-5 and TRBJ2-3; 7 bases are shared with TRBD2. The sequencing sample was made of peripheral blood. CDR3 in DNA: TGTGCCAGCAGCGGGAGGTCCCGGAGCACAGATACGCAGTATTTT. This encodes CASSGRSRSTDTQYF.